The next 26 T cell receptor beta chains were all read from a single sample in a study of tumor-infiltrating lymphocytes in primary liver carcinoma (dated by TCRdb to the late 2010s). Blood RNA was extracted from unsorted whole blood using TRIzol reagent, and germline DNA was obtained with the DNeasy Blood & Tissue kit. The sample was run on an Illumina HiSeq 2500. A constant-region primer and ProtoScript II reverse transcriptase were used to reverse-transcribe TCRbeta-specific cDNA from about 0.55 ug total RNA. TCRbeta libraries were built with three nested multiplex PCR rounds, a slightly modified ARM-PCR procedure. Multiplex TRBV1-TRBV30 forward primers and a Cbeta reverse primer were used in the first two PCR rounds, each of which was run for roughly 10 cycles. In TCRdb, the public reads were trimmed at Q25 with fastp and aligned with MiXCR, with productive beta chains retained. Entries that share a CDR3 protein sequence are merged under the most common genes and DNA. Across this sample there are approximately 310,000 distinct CDR3 sequences, with over 55% seen only once. The top ten hold roughly 9% of the sample.

The specimen was peripheral blood. These receptors all come from a man aged 35 to 55 with primary liver carcinoma and hepatitis B virus infection.

About this clonotype: Sequence at one end of the junction differs from germline and may be a read error. The genes are TRBV12-3 or TRBV12-4 and TRBJ1-4; maybe TRBD1 (6 bases). The CDR3 runs to 13 residues. CDR3 nucleotides: TGTGCCAGCGCTCATCGGGAACAGGGAAAACAGTTTTTT. Protein: CASAHREQGKQFF.

The chain employs TRBV2 and TRBJ2-1; 13 bases are shared with TRBD2. The CDR3 is 16 residues long. Germline V gene sequence: CDR1 SNHLY, CDR2 FYNNEI. Trimming at V came to 5 bases and at J to 7 bases, leaving 8 bases not matched to a gene. The CDR3: CASSWTSGRLSNEQFF. The CDR3 DNA reads as TGTGCCAGCAGTTGGACTAGCGGGAGACTCTCGAATGAGCAGTTCTTC. Full variable domain (missing parts from reference TRBV2 and TRBJ2-1): EPEVTQTPSHQVTQMGQEVILRCVPISNHLYFYWYRQILGQKVEFLVSFYNNEISEKSEIFDDQFSVERPDGSNFTLKIRSTKLEDSAMYFCASSWTSGRLSNEQFFGPGTRLTVL.

The rearrangement uses TRBV11-1 and TRBJ1-5; 7 bases fit TRBD1. Germline V gene data show CDR1 as SGHAT and CDR2 as FQDESV (reference sequence). Trimming took 5 bases from V and 7 from J; bases not matched to a gene: 8. The CDR3 extends over 14 amino acids. The CDR3 is CASSQGQRDQPQHF. The CDR3 DNA reads TGTGCCAGCAGCCAGGGACAGAGAGACCAGCCCCAGCATTTT.

The chain carries TRBV10-2 and TRBJ2-1; either TRBD1 or TRBD2 may fit D (5 bases each). Per germline, CDR1 WSHSY and CDR2 SAAADI. Deletions cut 4 bases from V and 12 bases from J, with 16 bases between. The CDR3 contains 13 residues. This CDR3 reads CASSGSRDRTQFF. The CDR3 DNA follows: TGCGCCAGCAGTGGATCCCGGGACCGCACGCAGTTCTTC.

This rearrangement joins TRBV2 to TRBJ2-3; 12 bases line up with TRBD2. Germline V lookup: CDR1 SNHLY, CDR2 FYNNEI. The CDR3 is 17 amino acids. J gave up 6 bases and V 6 bases, and 13 bases lay outside the gene matches. The CDR3: CASSDRLAGELTDTQYF. The CDR3 DNA reads as TGTGCCAGCAGCGACCGACTAGCGGGAGAATTAACGGATACGCAGTATTTT.

This clonotype was seen only a few times. The gene calls are TRBV5-6 and TRBJ2-2, with a possible D match to TRBD1 (5 bases). Trimming removed 7 bases from V and 4 bases from J, with 11 bases in between. The CDR3 has 13 amino acids. Germline CDR1 reads SGHDT; CDR2 reads YYEEEE. The CDR3 spells CASGRQFTGELFF. CDR3 DNA sequence: TGTGCCAGCGGAAGACAGTTCACCGGGGAGCTGTTTTTT.

CDR3 in DNA: TGTGCCAGCAGCTTGGGGGACAGGGGGCGGAACGGGGAGCTGTTTTTT. Its protein is CASSLGDRGRNGELFF. The chain combines TRBV5-4 with TRBJ2-2; 12 nucleotides match TRBD1. Germline values: CDR1 SGHNT, CDR2 YYREEE (reference sequence). V gave up 0 bases and J gave up 7 bases; unmatched junction bases: 4. CDR3 length: 16 amino acids.

A remark on this clonotype: A clone one base away is much larger, so this may be a read error. The chain joins TRBV6-1 to TRBJ1-2; possibly TRBD1 for D (6 bases). Per germline, CDR1 MNHNS and CDR2 SASEGT. This CDR3 spans 13 amino acids. The CDR3 protein is CANSEGVWYGYTF. The DNA for the CDR3 is TGTGCCAACAGTGAGGGGGTATGGTATGGCTACACCTTC.

Details on this clonotype: A much larger clone sits a single nucleotide away, making a read error possible. V usage is TRBV29-1 and J usage is TRBJ2-3; D not resolved. Between the trimmed V and J ends, which lost 3 bases and 2 bases, there was a span of 6 bases. CDR3 length: 12 amino acids. Germline assignment: CDR1 SQVTM and CDR2 ANQGSEA. CDR3 nucleotides: TGCAGCGTTGATATCGACACAGATACGCAGTATTTT. As protein: CSVDIDTDTQYF.

The chain carries TRBV24-1 and TRBJ2-6; D uncertain. This CDR3 is built from 15 residues. Germline V lookup: CDR1 KGHDR, CDR2 SFDVKD. V was cut by 3 bases and J by 0 bases, with 5 bases left in between. CDR3 sequence: CATSDANSGANVLTF. Written as DNA, the CDR3 is TGTGCCACCAGTGATGCCAACTCTGGGGCCAACGTCCTGACTTTC.

V and J are TRBV6-1 and TRBJ2-3; weak D call: TRBD1 (6 bases). CDR1 is MNHNS, CDR2 SASEGT, per germline. CDR3 length: 15 residues. The V gene lost 4 bases and the J gene lost 1 base, with 12 bases spanning the gap. DNA for the CDR3: TGTGCCAGCAGTGTATGGGGGCAGCGCACAGATACGCAGTATTTT. Its translation is CASSVWGQRTDTQYF.

This clonotype has a single count. A much larger clone is a single base away; this may be a read error. The rearrangement links TRBV30 to TRBJ2-7, with 9 bases aligning to TRBD2. The CDR3 contains 13 residues. The V and J ends lost 2 bases and 6 bases, in that order; junction bases with no gene match: 5. Germline-derived CDR1 and CDR2 are GTSNPN and SVGIG (reference sequence). Written as DNA, the CDR3 is TGTGCCTGGAGTTTAGCGGGAGCAGTCGAGCAGTACTTC. Translated: CAWSLAGAVEQYF. Based on the CDR3 plus reference TRBV30 and TRBJ2-7, the full variable domain is SQTIHQWPATLVQPVGSPLSLECTVEGTSNPNLYWYRQAAGRGLQLLFYSVGIGQISSEVPQNLSASRPQDRQFILSSKKLLLSDSGFYLCAWSLAGAVEQYFGPGTRLTVT.

This clonotype was observed a handful of times. The J gene is TRBJ2-5, the V gene TRBV7-8; 7 nucleotides agree with TRBD2. V lost 3 bases to trimming and J lost 5 bases; unmatched junction nucleotides: 3. CDR1 is SGHVS, CDR2 FQNEAQ, per germline. The CDR3 contains 13 residues. The CDR3 nucleotides read TGTGCCAGCAGCTTCGGGAGGTGGGAGACCCAGTACTTC. This codes for CASSFGRWETQYF.

V gene TRBV10-3 combines with J gene TRBJ2-7; D unresolved. CDR3 length: 18 residues. Trimming pared 0 bases from V and 2 bases from J, leaving 20 bases between. Germline-derived CDR1 and CDR2 are ENHRY and SYGVKD. The CDR3 reads CAISESVQSVRRAYEQYF. As DNA, the CDR3 is TGTGCCATCAGTGAGTCGGTCCAGTCGGTCCGTAGAGCCTACGAGCAGTACTTC.

Concerning this clonotype: Likely a read error: the CDR3 ends without its conserved phenylalanine or tryptophan. The gene calls are TRBV29-1 and TRBJ1-1; 8 bases are a match to TRBD1. The CDR3 is 15 amino acids. V lost 6 bases, J lost 3 bases, and 12 bases stayed unmatched. Germline V gene data show CDR1 as SQVTM and CDR2 as ANQGSEA. CDR3 bases: TGCAGCGTGACAGGGGCCCTCCTCCTGGACACTGAAGCTTTCATT. This gives the protein CSVTGALLLDTEAFI.

In its sample, this clonotype was seen many times. The genes are TRBV29-1 and TRBJ2-2, with D uncertain. Per germline, CDR1 SQVTM and CDR2 ANQGSEA. V shed 3 bases and J shed 6 bases, with 8 bases lying between them. There are 12 residues in the CDR3. The CDR3 nucleotides are TGCAGCGTTGATAGTGGGCCCGGGGAGCTGTTTTTT. It codes for CSVDSGPGELFF.

The chain uses TRBV14 and TRBJ2-3; D is uncertain. The ends were cut back, 5 bases at V and 7 bases at J, with 13 bases in the middle. In germline, CDR1 is SGHDN, CDR2 FVKESK. The CDR3 is 13 amino acids. CDR3 residues: CASSRGYSYTQYF. The CDR3 DNA follows: TGTGCCAGCAGCAGAGGATACTCATATACGCAGTATTTT.

Note on this clonotype: This may be a read error, as it is one base from a much larger clone. The CDR3 carries no conserved terminal phenylalanine or tryptophan, so it likely arises from a read error. V is TRBV6-1 and J is TRBJ1-3; 8 positions agree with TRBD1. The CDR3 has 14 amino acids. Germline CDR1 is MNHNS and CDR2 is SASEGT. J gave up 0 bases and V 7 bases, and 2 bases lay outside the gene matches. The CDR3 nucleotides are TGTGCCAGCATGGGACAGGCCTCTGGAAACACCATATATCTT. This sequence encodes CASMGQASGNTIYL.

The V and J genes are TRBV6-5 and TRBJ1-5; D possibly corresponds to TRBD1 (6 bases). V lost 6 bases and J 16 bases, leaving 25 bases between the germline ends. From germline, CDR1 is MNHEY and CDR2 SVGAGI. The CDR3 sequence is 14 residues long. The CDR3 DNA sequence: TGTGCCAGCAGCCCCCGGGGGCGCAATCAGCCCCGTCATTTT. The encoded protein is CASSPRGRNQPRHF.

In its sample, this clonotype was seen once. The chain uses TRBV5-1 and TRBJ2-5; D may correspond to TRBD1 or TRBD2 (5 bases each). Trimming removed 0 bases at V and 5 bases at J, with 11 bases between. The CDR3 loop spans 14 amino acids. Per the germline V gene, CDR1 is SGHRS and CDR2 is YFSETQ. This CDR3 is CASSLGLGTETQYF. CDR3 sequence (DNA): TGCGCCAGCAGCTTGGGACTGGGGACGGAGACCCAGTACTTC.

This chain connects TRBV5-4 to TRBJ2-7, with 11 nucleotides matching TRBD1. This CDR3 has 16 residues. Trimming cost V 6 bases and J 9 bases; bases outside gene matches: 17. CDR1 is SGHNT and CDR2 is YYREEE in the germline V gene (reference sequence). The CDR3 region has the DNA TGTGCCAGCAACCCTGGGGGGACAGGGGGTACGGACAGGCAGTACTTC. It encodes CASNPGGTGGTDRQYF.

The rearrangement joins TRBV29-1 to TRBJ2-7, with D maybe TRBD2 (6 bases). The CDR3 spans 15 residues. Germline values: CDR1 SQVTM, CDR2 ANQGSEA. The CDR3 spells CTFEDPGGSSYEQYF. The CDR3 coding sequence is TGCACCTTTGAAGATCCAGGAGGGAGCTCCTACGAGCAGTACTTC.

About this clonotype itself: This clone may be a read error of a much larger clone one base away. The genes are TRBV7-8 and TRBJ2-1; TRBD1 matches 9 bases. Per the germline V gene, CDR1 is SGHVS and CDR2 is FQNEAQ. With V trimmed by 2 bases and J by 5 bases, 7 bases remained unmatched. The CDR3 runs 16 residues. In nucleotides, the CDR3 is TGTGCCAGCAGCTTATTGGGACAGGGTCGCCACAATGAGCAGTTCTTC. Protein product: CASSLLGQGRHNEQFF.

As for this clonotype: Here the CDR3 omits its conserved ending phenylalanine or tryptophan, so a read error is the likely source. It is unclear where the CDR3 begins or ends on the DNA, so no DNA is shown, and the CDR3 is as TCRdb lists it. CDR3: CSVAGNYEQYY. The V and J genes are TRBV29-1 and TRBJ2-7. The CDR3 numbers 11 amino acids, ends counted. Germline CDR1 reads SQVTM; CDR2 reads ANQGSEA.

This clonotype was seen more than once but under ten times. The V and J genes are TRBV4-2 and TRBJ2-1, with TRBD1 matching 9 bases. Germline CDR1 LGHNA, CDR2 YNFKEQ. J was trimmed by 8 bases and V by 1 base; bases with no gene match: 9. The CDR3 consists of 16 residues. CDR3 residues: CASSQVRTGVSDEQFF. The CDR3 DNA is TGTGCCAGCAGCCAAGTGAGGACAGGGGTTTCTGATGAGCAGTTCTTC.

The chain recombines TRBV10-3 with TRBJ2-1, with 10 bases aligning to TRBD1. V shed 6 bases and J 9 bases; nucleotides not matched to a gene: 14. Germline V lookup: CDR1 ENHRY, CDR2 SYGVKD. This CDR3 comprises 16 residues. CDR3 residues: CAIRRTRDRGPGEQFF. CDR3 bases: TGTGCCATCAGAAGGACCAGGGACAGGGGCCCTGGTGAGCAGTTCTTC.